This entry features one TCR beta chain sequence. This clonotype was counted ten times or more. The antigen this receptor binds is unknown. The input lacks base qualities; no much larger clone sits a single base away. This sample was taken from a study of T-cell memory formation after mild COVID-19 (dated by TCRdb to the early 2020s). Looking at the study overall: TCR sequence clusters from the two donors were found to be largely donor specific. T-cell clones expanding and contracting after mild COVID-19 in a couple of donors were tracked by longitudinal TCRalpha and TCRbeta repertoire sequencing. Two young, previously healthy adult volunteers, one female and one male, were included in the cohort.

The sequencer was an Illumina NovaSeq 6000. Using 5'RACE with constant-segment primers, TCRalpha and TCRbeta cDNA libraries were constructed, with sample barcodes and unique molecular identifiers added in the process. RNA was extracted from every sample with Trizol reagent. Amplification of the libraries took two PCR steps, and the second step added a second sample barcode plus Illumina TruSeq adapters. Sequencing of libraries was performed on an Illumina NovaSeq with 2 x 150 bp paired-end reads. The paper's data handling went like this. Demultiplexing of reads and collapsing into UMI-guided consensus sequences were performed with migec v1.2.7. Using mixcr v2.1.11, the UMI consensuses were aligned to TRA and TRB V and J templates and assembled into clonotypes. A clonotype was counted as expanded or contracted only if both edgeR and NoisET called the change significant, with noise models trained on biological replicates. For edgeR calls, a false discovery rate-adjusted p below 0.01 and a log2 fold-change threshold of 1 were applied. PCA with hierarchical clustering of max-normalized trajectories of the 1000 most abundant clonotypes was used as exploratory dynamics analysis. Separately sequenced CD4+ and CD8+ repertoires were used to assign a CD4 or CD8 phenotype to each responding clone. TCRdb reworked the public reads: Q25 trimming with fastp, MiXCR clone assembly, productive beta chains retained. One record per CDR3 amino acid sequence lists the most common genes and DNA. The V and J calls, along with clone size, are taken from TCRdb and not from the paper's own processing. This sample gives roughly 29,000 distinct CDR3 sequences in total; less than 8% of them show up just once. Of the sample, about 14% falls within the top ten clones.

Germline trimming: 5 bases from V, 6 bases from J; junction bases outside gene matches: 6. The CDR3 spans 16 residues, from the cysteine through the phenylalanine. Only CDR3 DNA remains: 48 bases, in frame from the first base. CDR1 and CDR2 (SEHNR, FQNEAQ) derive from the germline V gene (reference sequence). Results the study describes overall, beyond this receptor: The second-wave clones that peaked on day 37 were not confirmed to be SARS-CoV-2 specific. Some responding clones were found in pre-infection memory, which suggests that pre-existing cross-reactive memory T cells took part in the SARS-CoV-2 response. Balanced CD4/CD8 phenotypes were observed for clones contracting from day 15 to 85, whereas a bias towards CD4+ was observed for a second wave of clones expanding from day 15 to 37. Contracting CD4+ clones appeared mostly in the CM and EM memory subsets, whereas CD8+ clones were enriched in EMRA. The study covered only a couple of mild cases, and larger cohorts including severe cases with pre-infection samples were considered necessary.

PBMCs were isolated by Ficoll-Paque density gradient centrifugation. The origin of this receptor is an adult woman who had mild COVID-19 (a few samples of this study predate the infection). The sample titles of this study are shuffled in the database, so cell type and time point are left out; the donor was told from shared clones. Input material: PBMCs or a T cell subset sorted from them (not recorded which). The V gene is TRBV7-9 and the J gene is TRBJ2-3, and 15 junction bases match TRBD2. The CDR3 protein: CASSGGTSGGRDTQYF. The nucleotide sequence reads TGTGCCAGCAGCGGCGGGACTAGCGGGGGGCGGGATACGCAGTATTTT.